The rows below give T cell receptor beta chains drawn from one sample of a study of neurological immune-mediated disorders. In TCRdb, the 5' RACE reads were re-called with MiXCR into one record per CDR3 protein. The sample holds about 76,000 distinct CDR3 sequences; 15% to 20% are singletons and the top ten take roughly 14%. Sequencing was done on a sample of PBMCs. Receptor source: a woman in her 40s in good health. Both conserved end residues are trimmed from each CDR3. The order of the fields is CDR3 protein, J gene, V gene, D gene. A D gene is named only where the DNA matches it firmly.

CDR3aa: ASSLGINYGYT
j_gene: TRBJ1-2
v_gene: TRBV12-3/TRBV12-4
d_gene: .

CDR3aa: ASSLVGSGSYEQY
j_gene: TRBJ2-7
v_gene: TRBV7-8
d_gene: .

CDR3aa: ASSPGQLYYEQY
j_gene: TRBJ2-7
v_gene: TRBV5-1
d_gene: TRBD1

CDR3aa: ASSAVVGGQAEGYT
j_gene: TRBJ1-2
v_gene: TRBV9
d_gene: TRBD1

CDR3aa: ASSPFGRGTSNQPQH
j_gene: TRBJ1-5
v_gene: TRBV6-2/TRBV6-3
d_gene: .

CDR3aa: ASSLELAGAPDTQY
j_gene: TRBJ2-3
v_gene: TRBV4-3
d_gene: TRBD2

CDR3aa: ASSVAAGGLQETQY
j_gene: TRBJ2-5
v_gene: TRBV9
d_gene: TRBD2

CDR3aa: ASSFGGLNNEQF
j_gene: TRBJ2-1
v_gene: TRBV12-3/TRBV12-4
d_gene: .

CDR3aa: ASSRGGAGQPQH
j_gene: TRBJ1-5
v_gene: TRBV27
d_gene: .

CDR3aa: ASSLLSGTDTQY
j_gene: TRBJ2-3
v_gene: TRBV7-2
d_gene: .

CDR3aa: ASSQGKGRLKYTDTQY
j_gene: TRBJ2-3
v_gene: TRBV14
d_gene: .

CDR3aa: ASSLRADTEEH
j_gene: TRBJ1-5
v_gene: TRBV12-3/TRBV12-4
d_gene: .

CDR3aa: SARDSFDDEQF
j_gene: TRBJ2-1
v_gene: TRBV20-1
d_gene: .

CDR3aa: ASRDISRNEQF
j_gene: TRBJ2-1
v_gene: TRBV5-1
d_gene: .

CDR3aa: ASSYSGDQPQH
j_gene: TRBJ1-5
v_gene: TRBV6-6
d_gene: .

CDR3aa: SARARDRGTDTQY
j_gene: TRBJ2-3
v_gene: TRBV20-1
d_gene: TRBD1

CDR3aa: ASSFPRQGLAYGYT
j_gene: TRBJ1-2
v_gene: TRBV12-3/TRBV12-4
d_gene: TRBD1

CDR3aa: AIGAQEGEQF
j_gene: TRBJ2-1
v_gene: TRBV10-3
d_gene: .

CDR3aa: ASSPDRIVYQPQH
j_gene: TRBJ1-5
v_gene: TRBV19
d_gene: .

CDR3aa: ASSQGGGVSTGELF
j_gene: TRBJ2-2
v_gene: TRBV14
d_gene: .

CDR3aa: ASSSPRASGQETQY
j_gene: TRBJ2-5
v_gene: TRBV7-2
d_gene: TRBD2

CDR3aa: ASSPLRNTEAF
j_gene: TRBJ1-1
v_gene: TRBV7-2
d_gene: .

CDR3aa: ASREGGQHSPLH
j_gene: TRBJ1-6
v_gene: TRBV6-5
d_gene: .

CDR3aa: ASSSYFHYRGREYGYT
j_gene: TRBJ1-2
v_gene: TRBV5-5
d_gene: TRBD1

CDR3aa: ASSQDRSGGPATQY
j_gene: TRBJ2-5
v_gene: TRBV4-3
d_gene: TRBD2

CDR3aa: ASSPGSPGGTDTQY
j_gene: TRBJ2-3
v_gene: TRBV7-6
d_gene: .

CDR3aa: ASSQDSYEKLF
j_gene: TRBJ1-4
v_gene: TRBV6-2/TRBV6-3
d_gene: .

CDR3aa: ASSLGPPTDTQY
j_gene: TRBJ2-3
v_gene: TRBV5-1
d_gene: .

CDR3aa: ASSIDGTGANYGYT
j_gene: TRBJ1-2
v_gene: TRBV19
d_gene: .

CDR3aa: ASSRTSGGAPGELF
j_gene: TRBJ2-2
v_gene: TRBV6-5
d_gene: TRBD2

CDR3aa: ASSLDVTSGGEQF
j_gene: TRBJ2-1
v_gene: TRBV5-1
d_gene: TRBD2

CDR3aa: ATSRDLGTEKQRYEQY
j_gene: TRBJ2-7
v_gene: TRBV15
d_gene: TRBD1

CDR3aa: ASSPGLAGDTEQF
j_gene: TRBJ2-1
v_gene: TRBV5-8
d_gene: TRBD2

CDR3aa: ASSYLSGPQH
j_gene: TRBJ1-5
v_gene: TRBV6-6
d_gene: .

CDR3aa: ASSYGISTDTQY
j_gene: TRBJ2-3
v_gene: TRBV6-2/TRBV6-3
d_gene: .

CDR3aa: ASSVGGRAFSTDTQY
j_gene: TRBJ2-3
v_gene: TRBV9
d_gene: TRBD2

CDR3aa: SVEDLGQGSREQY
j_gene: TRBJ2-7
v_gene: TRBV29-1
d_gene: TRBD1

CDR3aa: ASNIRGDIQY
j_gene: TRBJ2-4
v_gene: TRBV28
d_gene: TRBD2

CDR3aa: SAREAGEETQY
j_gene: TRBJ2-5
v_gene: TRBV20-1
d_gene: .

CDR3aa: ASSAGGAYGYT
j_gene: TRBJ1-2
v_gene: TRBV12-3/TRBV12-4
d_gene: TRBD1

CDR3aa: SAWGVGDSEAF
j_gene: TRBJ1-1
v_gene: TRBV20-1
d_gene: .

CDR3aa: SARDPPGGSGGVDTQY
j_gene: TRBJ2-3
v_gene: TRBV20-1
d_gene: .

CDR3aa: ASSFYDGLQETQY
j_gene: TRBJ2-5
v_gene: TRBV6-1
d_gene: .

CDR3aa: SARVRVGYT
j_gene: TRBJ1-2
v_gene: TRBV20-1
d_gene: .

CDR3aa: ASSFYICSARTSGNTIY
j_gene: TRBJ1-3
v_gene: TRBV5-6
d_gene: .